The sequence of this T cell receptor (beta chain) was determined in a study of blood T cell repertoires in COVID-19. Study context: Donors in the United States, Italy and Spain gave samples during acute or convalescent COVID-19. The cDNA or gDNA used as material had been derived from T cells, B-cell-depleted T cells, or PBMCs.

Libraries were prepared by immunoSEQ multiplex PCR; TCRdb keeps only in-frame clonotypes and omits some of them. Among roughly 180,000 clones listed, roughly 80% were seen once. Across 20 to 25 US areas, participants ranged in age from about 18 to 100 years. Participant-reported clinical history was the basis for cohort assignment. The CDR3 extends over 15 amino acids. The J segment lost 2 bases and the V segment lost 3 bases, leaving 7 bases of the junction unmatched. Germline-derived CDR1 and CDR2 are GTSNPN and SVGIG (reference sequence). This receptor was obtained from a woman in her thirties or forties with acute COVID-19. Source material: PBMCs or T cells enriched from blood (not recorded which). This rearrangement joins TRBV30 to TRBJ2-3; 8 bases are a match to TRBD1. DNA for the CDR3: TGTGCCTGGAGGTTGACAGGGGTCTCCACAGATACGCAGTATTTT. Encoded protein: CAWRLTGVSTDTQYF.